Presented here are 21 T cell receptor beta chains from one specimen sequenced in a study of cytomegalovirus exposure and HLA in healthy donors. PCR was performed using 60 Vbeta and 13 Jbeta primers. TCRdb keeps only in-frame clones here, not all; method: immunoSEQ multiplex PCR. This repertoire shows some 170,000 clones, more than 60% found once; its top ten account for roughly 3.5%. The specimen was PBMCs. Source of these receptors: a woman in her sixties in good health and CMV-seropositive.

This clone was observed a handful of times. The V and J genes are TRBV15 and TRBJ1-5; 9 bases agree with TRBD1. V was clipped by 3 bases and J by 2 bases; unmatched bases: 11. The germline gives CDR1 LNHNV, CDR2 YYDKDF (reference sequence). This CDR3 has 18 amino acids. CDR3 amino acids: CATSRDRGQGARNQPQHF. DNA for the CDR3: TGTGCCACCAGCAGGGACCGGGGACAGGGCGCCCGCAATCAGCCCCAGCATTTT.

The chain carries TRBV6-5 and TRBJ1-1, with D possibly matching TRBD1 (5 bases). V lost 4 bases to trimming and J lost 5 bases, with 17 bases between them. This CDR3 is 15 amino acids long. CDR1 is MNHEY, CDR2 SVGAGI, per germline. CDR3 loop: CASSLGREGWTEAFF. CDR3 nucleotide sequence: TGTGCCAGCAGTTTGGGCAGGGAGGGGTGGACTGAAGCTTTCTTT.

The rearrangement joins TRBV27 to TRBJ2-7; 8 positions match TRBD2. This CDR3 spans 16 amino acids. Germline CDR1 reads MNHEY; CDR2 reads SMNVEV (reference sequence). V lost 8 bases to trimming and J lost 4 bases; unmatched junction nucleotides: 16. The CDR3 coding sequence is TGTGCCAGCGGACTTCCGTTAGCGGGGAGGGGGTACGAGCAGTACTTC. It specifies CASGLPLAGRGYEQYF.

The V call is TRBV19, the J call TRBJ2-2, with TRBD1 identical over 7 bases. With V trimmed by 6 bases and J by 6 bases, 7 bases remained unmatched. The CDR3 spans 14 residues. Per the germline V gene, CDR1 is LNHDA and CDR2 is SQIVND (reference sequence). This CDR3 is CASRQGTQAGELFF. In DNA, the CDR3 is TGTGCCAGTAGACAGGGGACGCAGGCCGGGGAGCTGTTTTTT.

The gene calls are TRBV7-8 and TRBJ2-1; the match to TRBD2 covers 9 bases. The CDR3 is 17 amino acids. Germline CDR1 is SGHVS and CDR2 is FQNEAQ. J gave up 6 bases and V 5 bases, and 14 bases lay outside the gene matches. This CDR3 reads CASSPQRGLARGNEQFF. In nucleotides, the CDR3 is TGTGCCAGCAGCCCCCAGAGGGGACTAGCAAGGGGCAATGAGCAGTTCTTC.

The rearrangement links TRBV5-1 to TRBJ1-4; D is unresolved. CDR1 and CDR2 from the germline V gene are SGHRS and YFSETQ. The length of the CDR3 is 14 residues. V lost 2 bases to trimming and J lost 2 bases, with 7 bases between them. CDR3 residues: CASSFRQTNEKLFF. The CDR3 DNA reads as TGCGCCAGCAGCTTCAGGCAGACTAATGAAAAACTGTTTTTT.

This sequence joins TRBV28 and TRBJ1-5, with 9 bases lining up with TRBD1. V trimming: 2 bases; J trimming: 4 bases; junction bases outside the gene matches: 9. The length of the CDR3 is 17 residues. Germline V gene sequence: CDR1 MDHEN, CDR2 SYDVKM. CDR3 residues: CASSLGPTGGGNQPQHF. As DNA, the CDR3 is TGTGCCAGCAGTTTAGGCCCGACAGGGGGGGGTAATCAGCCCCAGCATTTT.

This clone was counted only a few times. The gene calls are TRBV6-6 and TRBJ1-2, with a possible D match to TRBD1 (5 bases). CDR3 length: 14 residues. Germline assignment: CDR1 MNHNY and CDR2 SVGAGI (reference sequence). V lost 8 bases, J lost 2 bases, and 15 bases lay in between. The CDR3 reads CASSLVDTNYGYTF. The CDR3 nucleotides are TGTGCCAGCTCTTTGGTGGACACGAACTATGGCTACACCTTC.

Regarding this clone: The identical CDR3 is also encoded by other nucleotide sequences in the sample. V usage is TRBV11-2 and J usage is TRBJ2-1, with unresolved D. Germline CDR1 SGHAT, CDR2 FQNNGV. Trimming stripped 2 bases from V and 7 bases from J, with 15 bases between. CDR3 length: 15 amino acids. The CDR3 bases are TGTGCCAGCAGCTTATTAGGCCCAGGATATAATGAGCAGTTCTTC. Its translation is CASSLLGPGYNEQFF.

The chain recombines TRBV10-3 with TRBJ2-1; 9 nucleotides line up with TRBD2. The CDR3 covers 15 residues. Unmatched junction bases numbered 1, after V lost 3 bases and J lost 1 base. CDR1 and CDR2 from the germline V gene are ENHRY and SYGVKD. This CDR3 is CAISDGLASYNEQFF. CDR3 sequence (DNA): TGTGCCATCAGTGATGGACTAGCGTCCTACAATGAGCAGTTCTTC.

The chain recombines TRBV6-6 with TRBJ2-5; 9 nucleotides line up with TRBD2. CDR3 size: 16 residues. Germline V gene data show CDR1 as MNHNY and CDR2 as SVGAGI (reference sequence). Trimming cost V 2 bases and J 4 bases; bases outside gene matches: 8. CDR3 nucleotides: TGTGCCAGCAGTTACCCGGGGGGCGGGAGGGGAGAGACCCAGTACTTC. This gives the protein CASSYPGGGRGETQYF.

Details on this clone: One end of the junction does not line up with germline, which may come from a read error. The chain recombines TRBV6-5 with TRBJ1-2, with D possibly matching TRBD1 (6 bases). This CDR3 is 12 amino acids long. Germline lookup yields CDR1 MNHEY and CDR2 SVGAGI. CDR3 bases: TGTGCCAGCAGTCCAACAGGGTACGGCTGCACCTTC. As protein: CASSPTGYGCTF.

This chain uses TRBV5-4 with TRBJ2-7; weak D call: TRBD1 (6 bases). The CDR3 has 12 amino acids. Trimming stripped 5 bases from V and 2 bases from J, with 8 bases between. CDR1 is SGHNT and CDR2 is YYREEE in the germline V gene (reference sequence). CDR3 coding DNA: TGTGCCAGCAGAAGGGACACCTACGAGCAGTACTTC. It specifies CASRRDTYEQYF.

The chain recombines TRBV2 with TRBJ1-1; no clear D gene. Germline V lookup: CDR1 SNHLY, CDR2 FYNNEI. V was trimmed by 1 base and J by 4 bases, leaving 13 bases between them. The CDR3 extends over 15 amino acids. The CDR3 DNA follows: TGTGCCAGCAGTGAAGATAGACTTTTTCTCACTGAAGCTTTCTTT. As protein: CASSEDRLFLTEAFF.

This chain connects TRBV4-2 to TRBJ2-7, with 8 bases identical to TRBD2. This CDR3 is built from 14 residues. V was pared by 4 bases and J by 4 bases, with 6 bases of the junction left unmatched. Germline CDR1 LGHNA, CDR2 YNFKEQ. The CDR3 sequence: CASSPGGEEYEQYF. The CDR3 nucleotides are TGTGCCAGCAGCCCGGGAGGGGAGGAGTACGAGCAGTACTTC.

Concerning this clone: Sequence at one end of the junction differs from germline and may be a read error. The rearrangement joins TRBV5-1 to TRBJ2-6, with TRBD1 matching 9 bases. CDR3 length equals 19 residues. The germline V gene encodes CDR1 SGHRS and CDR2 YFSETQ. The CDR3 here is CASSLGRTGVSSGANGLTF. CDR3 nucleotide sequence: TGCGCCAGCAGCTTGGGGCGGACAGGGGTTAGCTCTGGGGCCAACGGCCTGACTTTC.

J is TRBJ1-2 and V is TRBV28; tentatively, D is TRBD1 (6 bases). Trimming removed 7 bases at V and 8 bases at J, with 17 bases between. The CDR3 is 13 amino acids. Germline lookup yields CDR1 MDHEN and CDR2 SYDVKM. CDR3 nucleotides: TGTGCCAGCACCCGGGGGGGGGCGGCCGGCTACACCTTC. It is translated as CASTRGGAAGYTF.

This sequence joins TRBV4-2 and TRBJ2-2; tentative D call: TRBD2 (5 bases). The CDR3 totals 16 residues. Germline CDR1 reads LGHNA; CDR2 reads YNFKEQ. V dropped 4 bases and J dropped 2 bases, with 14 bases sitting between them. DNA for the CDR3: TGTGCCAGCAGCCCCCGAGGGCAAATAAACACCGGGGAGCTGTTTTTT. Protein product: CASSPRGQINTGELFF.

This clone was counted between two and nine times. This chain joins TRBV7-9 and TRBJ2-2; TRBD1 matches at 8 bases. The CDR3 totals 17 residues. The ends lost 1 base at V and 4 bases at J; junction bases unmatched: 8. Germline lookup yields CDR1 SEHNR and CDR2 FQNEAQ (reference sequence). DNA of the CDR3: TGTGCCAGCAGCTTAGTCCCCAGGACAGGGCCCACCGGGGAGCTGTTTTTT. It is translated as CASSLVPRTGPTGELFF.

This clone was detected once. The V call is TRBV6-5, the J call TRBJ1-5; D call uncertain. Germline V lookup: CDR1 MNHEY, CDR2 SVGAGI. Trimming shortened V by 7 bases and J by 0 bases, and 13 bases separated the two germline ends. The CDR3 is 15 residues long. In DNA, the CDR3 is TGTGCCAGCAAGTTTGGGCTTTTTAGCAATCAGCCCCAGCATTTT. This translates into CASKFGLFSNQPQHF.

V and J are TRBV7-9 and TRBJ1-1; D is perhaps TRBD1 (5 bases). V lost 1 base to trimming and J lost 0 bases, with 9 bases between them. Germline lookup yields CDR1 SEHNR and CDR2 FQNEAQ (reference sequence). This CDR3 comprises 15 residues. Here the CDR3 reads CASSLEGLMNTEAFF. CDR3 in DNA: TGTGCCAGCAGCTTAGAGGGGCTGATGAACACTGAAGCTTTCTTT.